This T cell receptor beta chain was retrieved from a study of blood T cell repertoires in COVID-19. On the study more broadly: The origin of the acute and convalescent COVID-19 samples was the United States, Italy and Spain.

The CDR3 length is 15 residues. The V and J ends lost 1 base and 6 bases respectively, with 10 bases between them. Per germline, CDR1 SGHAT and CDR2 FQNNGV. Data came from immunoSEQ multiplex PCR; TCRdb stores just in-frame clones and leaves some out. The data contain about 50,000 clones, about 89% of them singletons. The V call is TRBV11-2, the J call TRBJ1-6; D is unresolved. Material: peripheral blood. This receptor was obtained from a human donor in a cohort sampled during active COVID-19. The CDR3 DNA reads TGTGCCAGCAGCTTAGCAACGAGTCTTAATTCACCCCTCCACTTT. Amino acids: CASSLATSLNSPLHF.